Below, 13 T cell receptor beta chains from the same sample are listed, as sequenced in a study of beta chain features in type 1 diabetes. The entirety of the isolated RNA underwent reverse transcription, so expressed TCRB transcripts were sequenced. This table comes from immunoSEQ multiplex PCR, and its TCRdb copy is limited to in-frame clones, with some not included. The sample includes approximately 240,000 clones, approximately 16% of them seen just once. These receptors have no identified antigens. The study, taken as a whole, reports: In all four CD4+ subsets, TCRB CDR3 length was significantly, moderately reduced in type 1 diabetes.

The specimen sequenced was naive CD4+ T cells from blood. The source of these receptors is a man aged 30-40 years with type 1 diabetes.

The gene calls are TRBV20-1 and TRBJ1-2; D is ambiguous. Germline CDR1 reads DFQATT; CDR2 reads SNEGSKA (reference sequence). This CDR3 is built from 11 residues. The V end was cut by 6 bases, the J end by 8 bases, with 13 bases between. The CDR3 sequence is CSAPPTGGYTF. Written as DNA, the CDR3 is TGCAGTGCCCCCCCGACGGGGGGCTACACCTTC.

The V gene is TRBV18, the J gene TRBJ2-3; TRBD2 might be the D (5 bases). Trimming left V 3 bases short and J 1 base short, with 11 bases between. The V gene's germline CDR1 is KGHSH and CDR2 LQKENI. The CDR3 length is 15 residues. The CDR3 coding sequence is TGTGCCAGCTCACCGCAGAGGGATGGCACAGATACGCAGTATTTT. Its translation is CASSPQRDGTDTQYF.

The chain uses TRBV7-9 and TRBJ2-3; D not certain. The V gene's germline CDR1 is SEHNR and CDR2 FQNEAQ (reference sequence). V lost 2 bases and J lost 0, with 9 bases in between. The CDR3 totals 15 residues. The CDR3 loop is CASSLIALSTDTQYF. CDR3 nucleotides: TGTGCCAGCAGCTTAATAGCCCTTAGCACAGATACGCAGTATTTT.

This rearrangement joins TRBV21-1 to TRBJ2-3; the listed D gene, TRBD2, was not tested against the DNA. TRBV21-1 is labeled a pseudogene. This CDR3 has 16 residues. The CDR3 reads CASRGTPGLVTDTQYF. The CDR3 coding sequence is TGTGCCAGCAGGGGTACCCCGGGACTAGTCACAGATACGCAGTATTTT.

V usage is TRBV7-2 and J usage is TRBJ2-7; the D is unclear. CDR1 is SGHTA, CDR2 FQGNSA, per germline. There are 13 residues in the CDR3. V dropped 7 bases and J dropped 5 bases, with 15 bases sitting between them. The CDR3 reads CASTLRKGNEQYF. DNA of the CDR3: TGTGCCAGCACCCTAAGGAAGGGAAACGAGCAGTACTTC.

This clone was found a few times. V usage is TRBV9 and J usage is TRBJ2-3; D tentatively reads TRBD1 or TRBD2 (5 bases each). V lost 0 bases and J 6 bases, leaving 11 bases between the germline ends. CDR3 length equals 14 residues. The V gene's germline CDR1 is SGDLS and CDR2 YYNGEE. CDR3 residues: CASSVAGASDTQYF. In DNA, the CDR3 is TGTGCCAGCAGCGTAGCCGGGGCTAGCGATACGCAGTATTTT.

The rearrangement joins TRBV29-1 to TRBJ2-1; 9 bases fit TRBD2. CDR1 is SQVTM, CDR2 ANQGSEA, per germline. This CDR3 is 12 amino acids long. Germline trimming cut 7 bases from V and 10 bases from J; bases unmatched to any gene: 8. For the CDR3, the DNA is TGCAGCGGTGCGGGACTAGCAGTCGAGCAGTTCTTC. This codes for CSGAGLAVEQFF.

This clone was counted between two and nine times. The CDR3 is CASSRWTAERAYSGANVLTF. CDR3 DNA: TGCGCCAGCAGCCGATGGACAGCCGAGCGGGCTTACTCTGGGGCCAACGTCCTGACTTTC. The chain joins TRBV4-3 to TRBJ2-6; the D call may be TRBD1 or TRBD2 (6 bases each). V lost 4 bases to trimming and J lost 0 bases, with 22 bases between them. Germline V gene lookup returns CDR1 LGHNA and CDR2 YSLEER. CDR3 size: 20 residues.

In its sample, this clone was seen a few times. J is TRBJ2-3 and V is TRBV7-2; TRBD2 might be the D (5 bases). V dropped 5 bases and J dropped 0 bases, with 9 bases sitting between them. The CDR3 consists of 14 residues. Per germline, CDR1 SGHTA and CDR2 FQGNSA. The CDR3 spells CASSVGGSTDTQYF. CDR3 coding DNA: TGTGCCAGCAGCGTGGGCGGGAGCACAGATACGCAGTATTTT.

This clone came up a few times. CDR3 nucleotide sequence: TGTGCCAGCAGCTTAGGGCGAGGCCAAGAGACCCAGTACTTC. Protein: CASSLGRGQETQYF. The V call is TRBV7-2, the J call TRBJ2-5; D unresolved. Trimming removed 1 base at V and 1 base at J, with 7 bases between. Germline V gives CDR1 SGHTA, CDR2 FQGNSA. This CDR3 is 14 amino acids long. The complete variable domain, with remaining parts taken from reference TRBV7-2 and TRBJ2-5, reads GAGVSQSPSNKVTEKGKDVELRCDPISGHTALYWYRQSLGQGLEFLIYFQGNSAPDKSGLPSDRFSAERTGGSVSTLTIQRTQQEDSAVYLCASSLGRGQETQYFGPGTRLLVL.

This clone came up a few times. The genes are TRBV9 and TRBJ1-4; D not certain. The CDR3 has 14 amino acids. Germline-derived CDR1 and CDR2 are SGDLS and YYNGEE. Trimming stripped 0 bases from V and 4 bases from J, with 7 bases between. The DNA for the CDR3 is TGTGCCAGCAGCGTAGCCGGCAGTAATGAAAAACTGTTTTTT. This codes for CASSVAGSNEKLFF.

The V call is TRBV29-1, the J call TRBJ2-7, with 12 bases that match TRBD1. The CDR3 contains 14 residues. In germline, CDR1 is SQVTM, CDR2 ANQGSEA. J lost 5 bases, V lost 4 bases, and 6 bases had no gene match. The CDR3 protein is CSVAYGTGGHEQYF. The CDR3 nucleotides read TGCAGCGTTGCCTACGGGACAGGGGGCCACGAGCAGTACTTC.

This clone has a single count. The rearrangement joins TRBV13 to TRBJ1-5; D is ambiguous. V was trimmed by 0 bases and J by 8 bases, leaving 8 bases between them. Germline-derived CDR1 and CDR2 are PRHDT and FYEKMQ (reference sequence). CDR3 size: 13 residues. This CDR3 reads CASSLGPGKPQHF. The CDR3 region has the DNA TGTGCCAGCAGCTTAGGCCCCGGTAAGCCCCAGCATTTT.